These T cell receptor beta chains were read from a single sample in a study of blood T cells in healthy people across ages. Each CDR3 protein is one row after TCRdb ran MiXCR on the 5' RACE reads. Here the sample spans around 1,700,000 distinct CDR3 sequences, approximately 30% being singletons. Sequencing was done on a sample of blood. These receptors were taken from a woman in her twenties or thirties in good health. The CDR3 runs from the conserved cysteine through the conserved F or W. A D gene is named only where the DNA matches it firmly. Clone size is given for some rows only: seen once, a few or many times, or a class if the clone is expanded.

TRBV29-1	TRBJ1-1	NA	NA	TGCAGCGGGGGCAGGGGTAGCACTGAAGCTTTCTTT	CSGGRGSTEAFF
TRBV29-1	TRBJ1-1	NA	NA	TGCAGCGTTGAAATAGGCCGGGGCACTGAAGCTTTCTTT	CSVEIGRGTEAFF
TRBV20-1	TRBJ2-4	NA	TRBD2	TGCAGTGCTAGCCTGACTAGCGGGGGGTTAAATGAGCAGTACTTC	CSASLTSGGLNEQYF
TRBV21-1	TRBJ2-4	many	NA	TGTGCCAGCAGCAAATGGACAGACCCAGCCAAAAACATTCAGTACTTC	CASSKWTDPAKNIQYF
TRBV6-2/TRBV6-3	TRBJ1-5	NA	NA	TGTGCCAGCAGTTACTCGTTAATGACAGAAAATCAGCCCCAGCATTTT	CASSYSLMTENQPQHF
TRBV24-1	TRBJ2-5	few	NA	TGTGCCACCAGTAACAGGGAAGAAGAGACCCAGTACTTC	CATSNREEETQYF
TRBV6-1	TRBJ2-7	NA	NA	TGTGCCAGCAGTGAAGATGATAGCTCCTACAATGAGCAGTACTTC	CASSEDDSSYNEQYF
TRBV5-6	TRBJ1-2	few	NA	TGTGCCAGCAGCTTAATCAGTGGCGGGTACACCTTC	CASSLISGGYTF
TRBV6-2/TRBV6-3	TRBJ2-1	NA	NA	TGTGCCAGCAGGTACTTTGGGGGTCGAGGCAATGGGCAGTTCTTC	CASRYFGGRGNGQFF
TRBV5-6	TRBJ2-1	NA	NA	TGTGCCAGCAGCTTGGGCCGGGACACGTTCTACAATGAGCAGTTCTTC	CASSLGRDTFYNEQFF
TRBV29-1	TRBJ1-2	few	NA	TGCGGCGTTAGTTCAGGGAACTATGGCTACACCTTC	CGVSSGNYGYTF
TRBV4-3	TRBJ2-5	NA	NA	TGCACCAGCAGCCGGGAGAGGTGGGAGACCCAGTACTTC	CTSSRERWETQYF
TRBV11-2	TRBJ2-1	NA	NA	TGTGCCAGCAGCCAAACCCCAGGGGTCCTTAAGAATGAGCAGTTCTTC	CASSQTPGVLKNEQFF
TRBV7-2	TRBJ1-2	few	TRBD1	TGTGCCAGCAGCGAGGACAGGGTCCATGGCTACACCTTC	CASSEDRVHGYTF
TRBV5-5	TRBJ1-2	few	NA	TGTGCCAGCACCGAGGCCCCCGTTGAGGATGGCTACACCTTC	CASTEAPVEDGYTF
TRBV12-3/TRBV12-4	TRBJ2-5	few	TRBD2	TGTGCCAGCAGTAAACTAGCGGGGCGGGAGACCCAGTACTTC	CASSKLAGRETQYF
TRBV12-3/TRBV12-4	TRBJ1-2	few	NA	TGTGCCAGCAGTTACAGGACGGACCCCTCAGGCTACACCTTC	CASSYRTDPSGYTF
TRBV4-3	TRBJ1-2	few	NA	TGCGCCAGCAGCCAAGAGTGGGCCAGGGAGGGCTATGGTTACACCTTC	CASSQEWAREGYGYTF
TRBV27	TRBJ2-7	few	TRBD1	TGTGCCGGGACCGAGACAGGGAAGCACGAGCAGTACTTC	CAGTETGKHEQYF
TRBV20-1	TRBJ2-1	NA	NA	TGCAGTGCTAGATCCTGGATCAGCAGGGACAATGAGCAGTTCTTC	CSARSWISRDNEQFF
TRBV10-3	TRBJ2-7	NA	TRBD2	TGTGCCATCAGTGAAAGCGGGAGCACCTACGAGCAGTACTTC	CAISESGSTYEQYF
TRBV7-9	TRBJ2-2	NA	TRBD2	TGTGCCTGCAGCAGAATAGCGGGGGGTAACACCGGGGAGCTGTTTTTT	CACSRIAGGNTGELFF
TRBV29-1	TRBJ1-2	NA	NA	TGCAGCTCTACGGATGCAGACTATGGCTACACCTTC	CSSTDADYGYTF
TRBV4-1	TRBJ2-7	NA	TRBD1	TGCGCCAGCAGCCAAGGACTTCCAGGGGGCAGTTACAATGAGCAGTACTTC	CASSQGLPGGSYNEQYF
TRBV20-1	TRBJ2-1	few	TRBD2	TGCAGTGCTAGAGATCTCGCTAGCGGGAACTACAATGAGCAGTTCTTC	CSARDLASGNYNEQFF
TRBV7-2	TRBJ2-2	NA	NA	TGTGCCAGCAGCCACCCAGCGGACAGTAGGAACACCGGGGAGCTGTTTTTT	CASSHPADSRNTGELFF
TRBV7-6	TRBJ2-7	NA	TRBD2	TGTGCCAGCAGCCTCTGGACTAGCGGGGACTACGAGCAGTACTTC	CASSLWTSGDYEQYF
TRBV6-4	TRBJ2-7	many	TRBD1	TGTGCCAGCAGTGCCCTCCCCGGGACAGACTACGAGCAGTACTTC	CASSALPGTDYEQYF
TRBV7-9	TRBJ1-1	NA	NA	TGTGCCAGCAGACAGTCATGGGGCAACACTGAAGCTTTCTTT	CASRQSWGNTEAFF
TRBV12-3/TRBV12-4	TRBJ2-7	few	TRBD1	TGTGCCAGCAGCTCGGGACAGGCTCAATCCTACGAGCAGTACTTC	CASSSGQAQSYEQYF
TRBV10-3	TRBJ2-7	NA	NA	TGTGCCTCTCGGGGGGCCCACGAGCAGTACTTC	CASRGAHEQYF
TRBV5-1	TRBJ2-1	NA	NA	TGCGCCAGCAGCATCCGACCTGGTACCCCGATAGAAGAGACCCAGTTCTTC	CASSIRPGTPIEETQFF
TRBV9	TRBJ2-3	NA	TRBD1	TGTGCCAGCAGCGTGACAGGGTACGCAGATACGCAGTATTTT	CASSVTGYADTQYF
TRBV20-1	TRBJ2-1	NA	TRBD2	TGCAGTGCTAGAGCCCTGGGGACTAGCGTCAATGAGCAGTTCTTC	CSARALGTSVNEQFF
TRBV20-1	TRBJ2-3	NA	TRBD2	TGCAGTGCTAGAGAAGCGGGAGTTGATACGCAGTATTTT	CSAREAGVDTQYF
TRBV28	TRBJ2-7	NA	NA	TGTGCCAGCAGTTTACCTCCTACTTACGAGCAGTACTTC	CASSLPPTYEQYF
TRBV24-1	TRBJ1-2	NA	NA	TGTGCCACCGGTGATTTCCGACCGTTAACCCTACAGGACTATGGCTACACCTTC	CATGDFRPLTLQDYGYTF
TRBV5-4	TRBJ2-4	few	NA	TGTGCCAGCAGCTCGGGACAAAGAAGGGACATTCAGTACTTC	CASSSGQRRDIQYF
TRBV24-1	TRBJ2-5	few	TRBD2	TGTGCCACCAGTGATTCAGCCCTAGCGGGGGGGCATGAGCAGTACTTC	CATSDSALAGGHEQYF
TRBV6-2/TRBV6-3	TRBJ2-1	NA	TRBD2	TGTGCCAGCAGTTTCCGACTAGCGGGAGGGGTCGATGAGCAGTTCTTC	CASSFRLAGGVDEQFF
TRBV18	TRBJ2-1	NA	NA	TGTGCCAGCTCACCACCGGAACCAGTCAATGAGCAGTTCTTC	CASSPPEPVNEQFF
TRBV6-5	TRBJ2-3	few	TRBD1	TGTGCCAGCAGCCCGGACAGGGAAAACACAGATACGCAGTATTTT	CASSPDRENTDTQYF
TRBV29-1	TRBJ1-1	few	TRBD1	TGCAGCGTACCAACAGGGGGTGGAACTGAAGCTTTCTTT	CSVPTGGGTEAFF
TRBV12-3/TRBV12-4	TRBJ1-2	many	NA	TGTGCCAGCAGTTTAGCGGATGGCTACACCTTC	CASSLADGYTF
TRBV9	TRBJ1-1	few	NA	TGTGCCAGCAGCGTAGCTGAGAGGGGGGAGAGGAACACTGAAGCTTTCTTT	CASSVAERGERNTEAFF
TRBV2	TRBJ2-3	many	NA	TGTGCCAGCAGTGAGGAGGACAAAGATACGCAGTATTTT	CASSEEDKDTQYF
TRBV7-6	TRBJ2-7	once	TRBD1	TGTGCCTGTGGGACAGGGCAGTACGAGCAGTACTTC	CACGTGQYEQYF
TRBV2	TRBJ2-7	NA	NA	TGTGCCAGCAGAGAGAGGTCCTCCTACAATGAGCAGTACTTC	CASRERSSYNEQYF
TRBV6-2/TRBV6-3	TRBJ2-2	NA	NA	TGTGCCAGCAGTAGGGTTGGCAGGACGTTCGCGAACACCGGGGAGCTGTTTTTT	CASSRVGRTFANTGELFF
TRBV20-1	TRBJ2-7	few	NA	TGCGGGGGATTAACGGGGAGCTCCTACGAGCAGTACTTC	CGGLTGSSYEQYF